This TCR beta chain was recorded in a study of blood T cell repertoires in COVID-19. Turning to the study itself: The cDNA or gDNA used as material had been derived from T cells, B-cell-depleted T cells, or PBMCs.

Which cohort a participant joined came from the clinical history participants gave. The recovered donors of Cohort 3 showed two negative PCRs, clearance, or symptom resolution. The length of the CDR3 is 13 residues. V was clipped by 5 bases and J by 4 bases, with 11 bases between them. Germline CDR1 is LNHDA and CDR2 is SQIVND (reference sequence). Sequencing used immunoSEQ multiplex PCR; TCRdb keeps in-frame clones, though not all of them. Counted here are about 340,000 clones, 92% occurring once; the ten biggest clones make up around 20%. This chain uses TRBV19 with TRBJ1-1; possible D gene TRBD1, 6 bases. Sequenced: PBMCs or T cells enriched from blood (not recorded which). This TCR was sampled from a woman aged 25 to 45 who had recovered from COVID-19. CDR3 protein: CASSLTDSTEAFF. DNA for the CDR3: TGTGCCAGTAGTCTGACGGACAGCACTGAAGCTTTCTTT.